A single sample gave rise to the 17 T cell receptor beta chains below, sequenced in a study of T cell responses to AZD1222 COVID-19 vaccine. Assay: immunoSEQ multiplex PCR; the TCRdb copy retains only in-frame clones and omits some. The repertoire includes some 200,000 clones, roughly 88% of them detected once, and over 0.75% sits in the top ten. The specimen comprised peripheral blood, sampled on day 0 of AZD1222 vaccination. The receptor set was obtained from an adult in good health.

V usage is TRBV5-1 and J usage is TRBJ2-3; D remains ambiguous. V gave up 4 bases and J gave up 2 bases, with 11 bases separating them. The CDR3 has 14 residues. Per the germline V gene, CDR1 is SGHRS and CDR2 is YFSETQ. The CDR3 DNA is TGCGCCAGCAGCCCCTTGGGGTACACAGATACGCAGTATTTT. This gives the protein CASSPLGYTDTQYF.

The chain recombines TRBV7-2 with TRBJ2-4, with 7 bases matching TRBD1. The CDR3 extends over 13 amino acids. Per the germline V gene, CDR1 is SGHTA and CDR2 is FQGNSA. The V gene end was trimmed by 3 bases and the J gene end by 6 bases; junction bases not matched to a gene: 2. CDR3: CASSFDRVNIQYF. As DNA, the CDR3 is TGTGCCAGCAGCTTCGACAGGGTAAACATTCAGTACTTC.

The chain joins TRBV12-3 or TRBV12-4 to TRBJ1-2; D gene unclear. This CDR3 comprises 12 residues. Trimming cost V 6 bases and J 4 bases, with 9 bases left between them. This CDR3 is CASRIVTYGYTF. Here the CDR3 DNA reads TGTGCCAGCAGAATTGTGACCTATGGCTACACCTTC.

This clone was picked up a small number of times. The rearrangement joins TRBV3-1 (or the pseudogene TRBV3-2) to TRBJ2-5; either TRBD1 or TRBD2 may supply D (5 bases each). This CDR3 spans 15 amino acids. V shed 4 bases and J shed 10 bases, with 22 bases lying between them. The germline V gene encodes CDR1 LGHDT and CDR2 YNNKEL (reference sequence). CDR3 protein: CASSRKSNPFGGQYF. CDR3 sequence (DNA): TGTGCCAGCAGCCGAAAGAGTAATCCGTTTGGGGGCCAGTACTTC.

The V call is TRBV19, the J call TRBJ2-7; no definite D call. This CDR3 is 15 amino acids long. Trimming took 0 bases from V and 0 from J, leaving 9 bases between them. Germline values: CDR1 LNHDA, CDR2 SQIVND (reference sequence). CDR3 loop: CASSIENVGSYEQYF. CDR3 DNA: TGTGCCAGTAGTATAGAGAACGTGGGCTCCTACGAGCAGTACTTC.

The V call is TRBV7-8, the J call TRBJ2-5; weak D call: TRBD2 (5 bases). CDR3 size: 16 residues. V lost 5 bases and J lost 1, with 17 bases in between. CDR1 and CDR2 (germline): SGHVS, FQNEAQ. The chain's CDR3 is CASSPITPGSQETQYF. In nucleotides, the CDR3 is TGTGCCAGCAGCCCAATAACACCGGGAAGCCAAGAGACCCAGTACTTC.

The CDR3 DNA reads TGTGCCAGCAGCTTCAGGGGGCAAAACTATGGCTACACCTTC. Protein product: CASSFRGQNYGYTF. This rearrangement joins TRBV7-2 to TRBJ1-2; 8 bases match TRBD1. This CDR3 is built from 14 residues. Germline assignment: CDR1 SGHTA and CDR2 FQGNSA. Losses at the gene ends were 3 bases for V and 2 bases for J; bases not matched to a gene: 2.

V and J are TRBV14 and TRBJ2-7; 11 bases line up with TRBD2. Trimming at V came to 2 bases and at J to 4 bases, leaving 10 bases not matched to a gene. From germline, CDR1 is SGHDN and CDR2 FVKESK. The CDR3 runs 17 residues. CDR3 DNA sequence: TGTGCCAGCAGCCAACACCCTTTAGCGGGAGGGCGGTACGAGCAGTACTTC. Residues: CASSQHPLAGGRYEQYF.

CDR3 in amino acids: CSAGGPPETQYF. CDR3 bases: TGCAGCGCGGGGGGGCCGCCAGAGACCCAGTACTTC. The rearrangement joins TRBV29-1 to TRBJ2-5; 8 bases align to TRBD2. After removal of 7 bases from V and 4 bases from J, the junction contained 5 bases not matched to a gene. The CDR3 has 12 residues. Germline V gene lookup returns CDR1 SQVTM and CDR2 ANQGSEA. The full variable domain, rest sourced from reference TRBV29-1 and TRBJ2-5, is SAVISQKPSRDICQRGTSLTIQCQVDSQVTMMFWYRQQPGQSLTLIATANQGSEATYESGFVIDKFPISRPNLTFSTLTVSNMSPEDSSIYLCSAGGPPETQYFGPGTRLLVL.

The DNA of the CDR3 is TGTGCCAGCAGCGACGGACTGGGAAGGCTAGAAACTCGCTCCACCTTC. Translated: CASSDGLGRLETRSTF. The gene calls are TRBV7-9 and TRBJ1-2; the D is unclear. The CDR3 is 16 amino acids. Germline V CDR1 and CDR2: SEHNR, FQNEAQ (reference sequence). With 5 bases removed from V and 13 bases from J, the gap between germline ends came to 29 bases.

The chain employs TRBV12-3 or TRBV12-4 and TRBJ2-5, with D possibly matching TRBD1 (6 bases). The CDR3 runs 13 residues. V shed 8 bases and J shed 5 bases, with 15 bases lying between them. CDR3 protein: CASRQGWLETQYF. The CDR3 nucleotides are TGTGCCAGCCGGCAGGGGTGGTTGGAGACCCAGTACTTC.

The chain couples TRBV2 to TRBJ2-5; 9 bases fit TRBD2. J gave up 1 base and V 6 bases, and 3 bases lay outside the gene matches. CDR1 and CDR2 (germline): SNHLY, FYNNEI. This CDR3 has 14 amino acids. The CDR3 here is CASSGLASQETQYF. The CDR3 DNA follows: TGTGCCAGCAGCGGACTAGCGTCCCAAGAGACCCAGTACTTC.

V and J are TRBV11-1 and TRBJ2-7, with D hard to call. The CDR3 consists of 13 residues. Germline CDR1 reads SGHAT; CDR2 reads FQDESV (reference sequence). V lost 8 bases and J 3 bases, leaving 14 bases between the germline ends. The chain's CDR3 is CASRAGLNYEQYF. The CDR3 DNA is TGTGCCAGCCGGGCTGGGCTGAACTACGAGCAGTACTTC.

This clone occurred once. The chain employs TRBV19 and TRBJ1-1; TRBD1 might be the D (5 bases). Germline-derived CDR1 and CDR2 are LNHDA and SQIVND (reference sequence). The CDR3 totals 13 residues. The germline V and J ends were trimmed by 4 bases and 4 bases, with 10 bases remaining between them. This CDR3 is CASSTQGGTEAFF. CDR3 coding DNA: TGTGCCAGTAGTACCCAGGGTGGCACTGAAGCTTTCTTT.

The chain combines TRBV9 with TRBJ2-5; no clear D. The V end was cut by 0 bases, the J end by 0 bases, with 9 bases between. Germline V gene data show CDR1 as SGDLS and CDR2 as YYNGEE. The CDR3 spans 15 residues. The CDR3 loop reads CASSVGGMYQETQYF. In DNA, the CDR3 is TGTGCCAGCAGCGTAGGGGGTATGTACCAAGAGACCCAGTACTTC. Filled out from reference TRBV9 and TRBJ2-5, the complete variable domain reads DSGVTQTPKHLITATGQRVTLRCSPRSGDLSVYWYQQSLDQGLQFLIQYYNGEERAKGNILERFSAQQFPDLHSELNLSSLELGDSALYFCASSVGGMYQETQYFGPGTRLLVL.

This chain uses TRBV3-1 (or the pseudogene TRBV3-2) with TRBJ2-7; maybe TRBD2 (6 bases). Trimming took off 6 bases at V and 6 bases at J, with 15 bases between the two ends. This CDR3 has 13 amino acids. Per germline, CDR1 LGHDT and CDR2 YNNKEL (reference sequence). The CDR3 DNA reads TGTGCCAGCAGTCTCTCACTAGCCTCCGAGCAGTACTTC. This encodes CASSLSLASEQYF.

The chain couples TRBV28 to TRBJ2-1; the D gene is possibly TRBD1 (5 bases). The germline V gene has CDR1 MDHEN and CDR2 SYDVKM. Trimming pared 3 bases from V and 4 bases from J, leaving 10 bases between. This CDR3 has 14 amino acids. Here the CDR3 DNA reads TGTGCCAGCAGTTTGATGGGGCCTTACAATGAGCAGTTCTTC. Translating it yields CASSLMGPYNEQFF.